Listed here are 30 T cell receptor beta chains from one sample, sequenced in a study of neoadjuvant anti-PD-1 for oral cavity cancer. Assay used: immunoSEQ multiplex PCR; TCRdb lists only in-frame clones, some missing. In the table there are approximately 10,000 clones, 60% to 75% of which are singletons. Time point meaning: after neoadjuvant nivolumab, at surgical resection. Material: PBMCs, obtained after nivolumab (anti-PD-1) treatment. The receptor source for this set is a person aged 35-79 years with oral cavity squamous cell carcinoma.

The chain combines TRBV7-8 with TRBJ1-6; 9 bases line up with TRBD1. Germline trimming cut 5 bases from V and 7 bases from J; bases unmatched to any gene: 9. Germline CDR1 reads SGHVS; CDR2 reads FQNEAQ. The CDR3 covers 16 residues. The CDR3 here is CASSAGQGSGNSPLHF. The CDR3 DNA reads TGTGCCAGCAGCGCCGGACAGGGGAGTGGGAATTCACCCCTCCACTTT.

Relative to its sample, this clone is medium-sized. The chain couples TRBV27 to TRBJ2-7; 12 bases agree with TRBD2. The germline V gene has CDR1 MNHEY and CDR2 SMNVEV (reference sequence). V shed 6 bases and J 1 base; nucleotides not matched to a gene: 1. CDR3 size: 14 residues. CDR3 nucleotide sequence: TGTGCCAGCAGACTAGCGGGAGGTTCCTACGAGCAGTACTTC. This sequence encodes CASRLAGGSYEQYF.

The chain employs TRBV5-1 and TRBJ2-7, with 7 nucleotides matching TRBD1. Germline values: CDR1 SGHRS, CDR2 YFSETQ. CDR3 length: 14 amino acids. Losses at the gene ends were 2 bases for V and 2 bases for J; bases not matched to a gene: 4. The CDR3 loop is CASSLIQGAYEQYF. CDR3 DNA: TGCGCCAGCAGCTTAATCCAGGGGGCCTACGAGCAGTACTTC.

This clone was counted between two and nine times. The CDR3 loop is CASSRRTGGSPLHF. CDR3 nucleotides: TGTGCCAGCAGCCGCCGGACAGGCGGTTCACCCCTCCACTTT. V is TRBV11-2 and J is TRBJ1-6; 7 positions match TRBD1. CDR3 length equals 14 residues. J was trimmed by 9 bases and V by 5 bases; bases with no gene match: 7. Germline values: CDR1 SGHAT, CDR2 FQNNGV.

The chain recombines TRBV7-8 with TRBJ2-5; D may be TRBD1 (6 bases). Germline CDR1 is SGHVS and CDR2 is FQNEAQ. The V and J ends lost 2 bases and 1 base respectively, with 8 bases between them. CDR3 length: 14 amino acids. CDR3 loop: CASSLPRGQETQYF. The CDR3 DNA reads TGTGCCAGCAGCTTACCCAGGGGCCAAGAGACCCAGTACTTC.

V and J are TRBV5-1 and TRBJ1-2; tentatively, D is TRBD1 (5 bases). CDR1 and CDR2 (germline): SGHRS, YFSETQ. The CDR3 is 13 residues long. Trimming stripped 1 base from V and 7 bases from J, with 11 bases between. CDR3 nucleotides: TGCGCCAGCAGCTTGATGGGGCCGGGTGGCTACACCTTC. Translation: CASSLMGPGGYTF.

This clone has just one count. The chain has TRBV28 and TRBJ2-7; D perhaps matches TRBD1 (6 bases). This CDR3 comprises 15 residues. Germline assignment: CDR1 MDHEN and CDR2 SYDVKM. The ends were cut back, 2 bases at V and 2 bases at J, with 13 bases in the middle. CDR3 sequence reads: CASSLGGQRPYEQYF. The CDR3 DNA reads TGTGCCAGCAGTTTAGGCGGACAGAGACCCTACGAGCAGTACTTC.

This chain uses TRBV4-2 with TRBJ2-1; 13 positions match TRBD2. Trimming cost V 5 bases and J 6 bases; bases outside gene matches: 7. The germline V gene encodes CDR1 LGHNA and CDR2 YNFKEQ. The CDR3 runs 16 residues. CDR3 protein: CASSTGTSGNGNEQFF. The CDR3 DNA sequence: TGTGCCAGCAGCACTGGGACTAGCGGGAACGGCAATGAGCAGTTCTTC.

V gene TRBV5-4 combines with J gene TRBJ1-6, with 8 bases that match TRBD1. Trimming removed 5 bases from V and 9 bases from J; junction bases left unmatched: 10. The germline gives CDR1 SGHNT, CDR2 YYREEE (reference sequence). The CDR3 loop spans 15 amino acids. CDR3 in amino acids: CASSPQGAFSSPLHF. As DNA, the CDR3 is TGTGCCAGCAGTCCTCAGGGGGCTTTTAGTTCACCCCTCCACTTT.

The V and J genes are TRBV14 and TRBJ2-3, with a tentative D call TRBD2 (6 bases). The CDR3 loop spans 14 amino acids. V shed 0 bases and J shed 6 bases, with 10 bases lying between them. The germline CDR1 and CDR2 sequences are SGHDN and FVKESK. CDR3 loop: CASSQDVGRDTQYF. CDR3 nucleotides: TGTGCCAGCAGCCAAGACGTTGGGAGGGATACGCAGTATTTT.

This clone was recorded once. The chain is built from TRBV7-2 and TRBJ2-5; 12 nucleotides match TRBD2. CDR3 length: 17 residues. From germline, CDR1 is SGHTA and CDR2 FQGNSA. V shed 7 bases and J 4 bases; nucleotides not matched to a gene: 13. CDR3 sequence: CASTSLPGLAGIETQYF. The CDR3 DNA reads as TGTGCCAGCACCAGCTTACCCGGACTAGCGGGGATAGAGACCCAGTACTTC.

V and J are TRBV6-1 and TRBJ1-4; D is possibly TRBD1 (5 bases). V was pared by 6 bases and J by 15 bases, with 8 bases between. Germline assignment: CDR1 MNHNS and CDR2 SASEGT. CDR3 length equals 9 residues. CDR3 DNA sequence: TGTGCCAGCAGGCCCAGGGTGTTTTTT. Protein product: CASRPRVFF.

The CDR3 sequence is CSVGKRQGRAYEQYF. CDR3 bases: TGCAGCGTTGGGAAAAGACAAGGAAGGGCCTACGAGCAGTACTTC. The genes are TRBV29-1 and TRBJ2-7; D is uncertain. Trimming removed 4 bases at V and 2 bases at J, with 18 bases between. The germline gives CDR1 SQVTM, CDR2 ANQGSEA. The CDR3 is 15 residues long.

This chain joins TRBV6-1 and TRBJ1-1; 8 nucleotides align to TRBD1. The germline V gene encodes CDR1 MNHNS and CDR2 SASEGT. There are 14 residues in the CDR3. V lost 4 bases and J lost 1; bases outside the gene matches: 2. CDR3 in DNA: TGTGCCAGCAGTGCCCAGGGGGCGAACACTGAAGCTTTCTTT. Translation gives CASSAQGANTEAFF.

This clone was detected a few times. This chain uses TRBV7-9 with TRBJ1-6; 9 bases are shared with TRBD1. V lost 6 bases, J lost 10 bases, and 10 bases stayed unmatched. Germline V gene lookup returns CDR1 SEHNR and CDR2 FQNEAQ (reference sequence). The CDR3 contains 15 residues. This CDR3 is CASSDPGQGSSPLHF. The CDR3, as DNA: TGTGCCAGCAGTGACCCGGGACAGGGTTCATCACCCCTCCACTTT.

The chain couples TRBV7-9 to TRBJ2-1; D tentatively reads TRBD1 or TRBD2 (6 bases each). The CDR3 contains 16 residues. CDR1 is SEHNR, CDR2 FQNEAQ, per germline (reference sequence). V lost 4 bases to trimming and J lost 0 bases, with 13 bases between them. The CDR3 DNA reads TGTGCCAGCAGCTCCCCGGGGGCCAGCTCCTACAATGAGCAGTTCTTC. This codes for CASSSPGASSYNEQFF.

The rearrangement uses TRBV7-2 and TRBJ2-1; D may be TRBD2 (7 bases). Trimming stripped 11 bases from V and 4 bases from J, with 24 bases between. CDR1 is SGHTA, CDR2 FQGNSA, per germline. CDR3 size: 16 residues. CDR3 region: CASGGGTTYPYNEQFF. In DNA, the CDR3 is TGTGCCTCGGGGGGCGGGACTACATACCCATACAATGAGCAGTTCTTC.

CDR3 sequence (DNA): TGTGCCAGCAGCCCAGGTTTAAAGAATGGCTACACCTTC. It yields the protein CASSPGLKNGYTF. The genes are TRBV7-6 and TRBJ1-2, with D unresolved. The germline gives CDR1 SGHVS, CDR2 FNYEAQ. The CDR3 spans 13 residues. V lost 5 bases, J lost 6 bases, and 13 bases lay in between.

V and J are TRBV5-1 and TRBJ2-7; D call uncertain. This CDR3 spans 11 amino acids. Germline values: CDR1 SGHRS, CDR2 YFSETQ. Deletions cut 0 bases from V and 4 bases from J, with 2 bases between. The CDR3 DNA is TGCGCCAGCAGCTTGGGGTACGAGCAGTACTTC. This codes for CASSLGYEQYF.

The rearrangement links TRBV6-1 to TRBJ1-3; D ambiguous. The CDR3 runs 16 residues. The germline V and J ends were trimmed by 2 bases and 0 bases, with 11 bases remaining between them. CDR1 MNHNS and CDR2 SASEGT come from the germline V gene. Here the CDR3 DNA reads TGTGCCAGCAGTGAACGAGGGTCTCACTCTGGAAACACCATATATTTT. Protein sequence: CASSERGSHSGNTIYF.

The gene calls are TRBV7-8 and TRBJ2-7, with TRBD2 matching 8 bases. There are 16 residues in the CDR3. Losses at the gene ends were 5 bases for V and 5 bases for J; bases not matched to a gene: 14. Germline CDR1 SGHVS, CDR2 FQNEAQ. The CDR3 DNA reads as TGTGCCAGCAGCCCCCTAGCGGGCCGGAGGGGACACGAGCAGTACTTC. It encodes CASSPLAGRRGHEQYF.

The chain is built from TRBV15 and TRBJ1-6, with D unresolved. Trimming cost V 0 bases and J 7 bases, with 16 bases left between them. The CDR3 has 17 amino acids. Per germline, CDR1 LNHNV and CDR2 YYDKDF (reference sequence). The CDR3 nucleotides read TGTGCCACCAGCAGAGAGCGGTCCCTGGAATTAAATTCACCCCTCCACTTT. Encoded protein: CATSRERSLELNSPLHF. Combining the CDR3 with reference TRBV15 and TRBJ1-6 gives the whole variable domain DAMVIQNPRYQVTQFGKPVTLSCSQTLNHNVMYWYQQKSSQAPKLLFHYYDKDFNNEADTPDNFQSRRPNTSFCFLDIRSPGLGDTAMYLCATSRERSLELNSPLHFGNGTRLTVT.

CDR3 protein: CASSRRTGLGVSGYTF. CDR3 nucleotide sequence: TGTGCCAGTAGTCGGAGGACAGGGCTCGGCGTGAGCGGCTACACCTTC. The chain carries TRBV19 and TRBJ1-2; 8 nucleotides match TRBD1. Germline V CDR1 and CDR2: LNHDA, SQIVND (reference sequence). With V trimmed by 5 bases and J by 8 bases, 16 bases remained unmatched. This CDR3 has 16 residues.

This clone was counted only a few times. CDR3 nucleotide sequence: TGCGCCAGCAGCTTGGGAGGACAGGCGGGGGGTGAAGCTTTCTTT. As protein: CASSLGGQAGGEAFF. J is TRBJ1-1 and V is TRBV5-1, with TRBD1 matching over 7 bases. The germline CDR1 and CDR2 sequences are SGHRS and YFSETQ. V lost 0 bases and J lost 7; bases outside the gene matches: 9. The CDR3 loop spans 15 amino acids.

This sequence joins TRBV5-1 and TRBJ2-4; D is unclear. The CDR3 length is 13 residues. The V gene's germline CDR1 is SGHRS and CDR2 YFSETQ. Between the trimmed V and J ends, which lost 0 bases and 3 bases, there was a span of 4 bases. The CDR3 nucleotides are TGCGCCAGCAGCTTGGATGGCAAAAACATTCAGTACTTC. It is translated as CASSLDGKNIQYF.

This chain connects TRBV5-6 to TRBJ1-1, with TRBD1 matching 7 bases. CDR1 is SGHDT and CDR2 is YYEEEE in the germline V gene. Trimming took 4 bases from V and 7 from J; bases not matched to a gene: 16. The CDR3 consists of 16 residues. CDR3 bases: TGTGCCAGCAGCGGCGGGACAGCGGAGAAACGGTTTGAAGCTTTCTTT. This gives the protein CASSGGTAEKRFEAFF.

The chain links TRBV5-4 to TRBJ2-7; TRBD2 matches at 11 bases. The CDR3 is made up of 14 amino acids. Germline trimming cut 4 bases from V and 3 bases from J; bases unmatched to any gene: 3. The germline V gene encodes CDR1 SGHNT and CDR2 YYREEE (reference sequence). In DNA, the CDR3 is TGTGCCAGCAGCCCGGGACTAGCGGACTACGAGCAGTACTTC. This codes for CASSPGLADYEQYF.

The chain joins TRBV5-1 to TRBJ1-1; TRBD1 is a possible D gene (5 bases). Germline V gene lookup returns CDR1 SGHRS and CDR2 YFSETQ. The CDR3 runs 14 residues. Trimming left V 0 bases short and J 0 bases short, with 6 bases between. CDR3 protein: CASSLGGMNTEAFF. CDR3 DNA sequence: TGCGCCAGCAGCTTGGGGGGGATGAACACTGAAGCTTTCTTT.

V and J are TRBV11-2 and TRBJ2-7; D gene ambiguous. V lost 4 bases and J lost 2, with 12 bases in between. The CDR3 spans 14 residues. Germline V CDR1 and CDR2: SGHAT, FQNNGV. In DNA form, the CDR3 reads TGTGCCAGCAGCTCGAACCGGGCAGCCTACGAGCAGTACTTC. Encoded protein: CASSSNRAAYEQYF.

This chain connects TRBV27 to TRBJ2-1; 8 bases are a match to TRBD2. Germline-derived CDR1 and CDR2 are MNHEY and SMNVEV (reference sequence). The CDR3 runs to 15 residues. V lost 3 bases to trimming and J lost 3 bases; unmatched junction nucleotides: 4. The CDR3 here is CASSFRGGNYNEQFF. CDR3 nucleotides: TGTGCCAGCAGTTTTCGGGGGGGGAACTACAATGAGCAGTTCTTC.